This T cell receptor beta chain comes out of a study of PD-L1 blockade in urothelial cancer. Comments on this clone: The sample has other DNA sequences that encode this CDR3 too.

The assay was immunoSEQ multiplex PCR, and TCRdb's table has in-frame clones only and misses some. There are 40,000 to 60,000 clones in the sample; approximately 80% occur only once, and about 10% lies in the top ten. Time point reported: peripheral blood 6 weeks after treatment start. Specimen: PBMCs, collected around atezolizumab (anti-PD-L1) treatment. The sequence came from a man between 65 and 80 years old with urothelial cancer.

This CDR3 is CASSLAQGATGELFF. In DNA form, the CDR3 reads TGCGCCAGCAGCTTGGCGCAGGGGGCCACCGGGGAGCTGTTTTTT. The chain links TRBV5-1 to TRBJ2-2; 8 bases map to TRBD1. The CDR3 totals 15 residues. CDR1 SGHRS and CDR2 YFSETQ come from the germline V gene. J gave up 4 bases and V 0 bases, and 2 bases lay outside the gene matches.